The clone carrying this T cell receptor beta chain was detected only once. In the study's own analysis: Reference gene primer amplification yielded estimated nucleated cell counts. Profiled with immunoSEQ multiplex PCR; TCRdb holds only in-frame clones, not every one. D and trimming were read from the DNA, whereas the V and J calls and clone size are those reported in that table. The sample holds 60,000 or so clones, about 77% seen once. The CDR3 has 16 residues. Germline V gene sequence: CDR1 SGHAT, CDR2 FQNNGV. V lost 1 base and J 4 bases, leaving 14 bases between the germline ends. The sample comes from a study of blood T cell repertoires in COVID-19. Study background: Samples representing acute and convalescent COVID-19 were sourced from the United States, Italy and Spain. T cells, B-cell-depleted T cells, or PBMCs provided the cDNA or gDNA that served as material.

The receptor comes from a human donor in a cohort sampled during active COVID-19. The chain combines TRBV11-2 with TRBJ1-3; D is uncertain. Sequenced material: peripheral blood. As DNA, the CDR3 is TGTGCCAGCAGCTTAGGCCCCCCGCGACTCGGAAACACCATATATTTT. Translation gives CASSLGPPRLGNTIYF.